The clone carrying this TCR beta chain has at least ten counts. The sample originates from a study of T-cell reconstitution after alpha-beta-depleted transplantation in children. Unique molecular identifiers were incorporated into the prepared TCRbeta library. TCRdb independently ran MiXCR on the PCR reads; one entry per CDR3 protein. The sample holds 500,000 or so distinct CDR3 sequences, approximately 10% seen once. V was cut by 6 bases and J by 2 bases, with 18 bases left in between. Germline values: CDR1 SGHTA, CDR2 FQGNSA. The CDR3 is 16 amino acids. Sequencing was performed on PBMCs, mostly from graft donor cells, taken 180 days after TCRalphabeta/CD19-depleted stem cell transplant. The chain links TRBV7-2 to TRBJ2-3; the D gene is possibly TRBD1 (6 bases). This receptor was obtained from a female patient aged 2-15 years who had a stem cell transplant for aplastic anemia, so the T cells may come from the graft donor. CDR3 residues: CASSVSGGTYTDTQYF. In DNA, the CDR3 is TGTGCCAGCAGTGTTTCCGGTGGGACATACACAGATACGCAGTATTTT.